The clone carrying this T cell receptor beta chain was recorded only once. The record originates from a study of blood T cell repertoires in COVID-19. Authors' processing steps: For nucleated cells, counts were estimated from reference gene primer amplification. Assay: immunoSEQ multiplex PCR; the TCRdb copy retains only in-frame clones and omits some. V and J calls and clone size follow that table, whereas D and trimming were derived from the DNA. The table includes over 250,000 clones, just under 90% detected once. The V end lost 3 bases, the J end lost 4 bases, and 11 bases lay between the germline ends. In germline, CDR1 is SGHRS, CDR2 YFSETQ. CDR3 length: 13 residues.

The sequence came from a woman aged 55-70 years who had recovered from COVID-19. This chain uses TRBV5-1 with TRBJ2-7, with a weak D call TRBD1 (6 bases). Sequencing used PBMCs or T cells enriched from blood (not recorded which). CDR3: CASSWDIQYEQYF. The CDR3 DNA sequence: TGCGCCAGCAGCTGGGACATCCAGTACGAGCAGTACTTC.